The 6 T cell receptor beta chains in this list originate from one sample, sequenced in a study of blood T cells in healthy people across ages. Together with a sample-barcoded 5' primer, a J-beta primer mix was included in a second PCR lasting roughly 6 to 12 cycles. TCRdb recomputed calls from the 5' RACE reads with MiXCR, one row per CDR3 protein. This table holds 1.6 million or so distinct CDR3 sequences, roughly 32% found once. Material for sequencing was blood. The receptor set was obtained from a woman under 40 in good health.

This clonotype was counted ten times or more. The chain has TRBV13 and TRBJ2-3, with D possibly TRBD1 on 5 matching bases. This CDR3 region has 14 residues. Trimming took off 5 bases at V and 2 bases at J, with 11 bases between the two ends. Germline CDR1 and CDR2: PRHDT and FYEKMQ (reference sequence). Written as DNA, the CDR3 is TGTGCCAGCAGCGTCAGGGATATCACAGATACGCAGTATTTT. It encodes CASSVRDITDTQYF.

The chain combines TRBV7-9 with TRBJ2-7; 8 nucleotides agree with TRBD1. CDR3 size: 14 residues. The V segment lost 1 base and the J segment 6 bases; nucleotides outside the gene matches: 5. The germline CDR1 and CDR2 sequences are SEHNR and FQNEAQ (reference sequence). The CDR3 region is CASSLGGQAIEQYF. The DNA for the CDR3 is TGTGCCAGCAGCTTAGGGGGACAGGCTATCGAGCAGTACTTC.

This clonotype was recorded only once. This chain joins TRBV12-3 or TRBV12-4 and TRBJ2-2; D may be TRBD1 (5 bases). The CDR3 loop spans 16 amino acids. Between the trimmed V and J ends, which lost 2 bases and 7 bases, there was a span of 17 bases. The CDR3 sequence: CASSLNPGQGGGELFF. The CDR3 nucleotides read TGTGCCAGCAGTTTAAATCCTGGCCAGGGCGGCGGGGAGCTGTTTTTT.

The gene calls are TRBV7-3 and TRBJ2-1, with D possibly being TRBD1 (6 bases). The length of the CDR3 is 15 residues. Trimming cost V 5 bases and J 6 bases, with 17 bases left between them. Germline V gene data show CDR1 as SGHTA and CDR2 as FQGTGA. The CDR3 bases are TGTGCCAGCAGCCACACCTTATCCAGGGGCAATGAGCAGTTCTTC. Its protein product is CASSHTLSRGNEQFF.

This clonotype occurred a few times. V is TRBV13 and J is TRBJ2-5, with a possible D match to TRBD2 (5 bases). The length of the CDR3 is 14 residues. Germline CDR1 is PRHDT and CDR2 is FYEKMQ (reference sequence). Between the trimmed V and J ends, which lost 0 bases and 5 bases, there was a span of 10 bases. CDR3: CASSLGRTRETQYF. Here the CDR3 DNA reads TGTGCCAGCAGCTTAGGCAGGACTCGGGAGACCCAGTACTTC.

For the CDR3, the DNA is TGTGCCAGCAGTTTTACCGGGACGGAGCAAGAGACCCAGTACTTC. Encoded protein: CASSFTGTEQETQYF. This chain uses TRBV12-3 or TRBV12-4 with TRBJ2-5; the D gene could be TRBD1 or TRBD2 (5 bases each). V gave up 3 bases and J gave up 2 bases, with 13 bases separating them. The CDR3 spans 15 residues.